This T cell receptor beta chain stems from a study of cytomegalovirus exposure and HLA in healthy donors. 60 Vbeta and 13 Jbeta primers were used in PCR. Produced via immunoSEQ multiplex PCR; TCRdb's table is partial and in-frame only. The sample shows about 43,000 clones, 51% of them seen only once. Concerning this clone itself: What it recognizes is unknown.

Study findings and constraints: Upon later analysis, TCR association rates were observed to vary by HLA locus, being highest for DRB1 and lowest for HLA-C. HLA-A and HLA-B allele assignments for most subjects were reportedly predicted accurately using TCR beta sequences.

Germline loops: CDR1 LGHNA, CDR2 YSLEER. The CDR3 sequence is 15 residues long. The V end lost 4 bases, the J end lost 3 bases, and 12 bases lay between the germline ends. The TCR comes from a man aged 55-75 years in good health and CMV-seronegative. The specimen sequenced was PBMCs. V and J are TRBV4-3 and TRBJ1-4, with a possible D match to TRBD1 (5 bases). The CDR3 DNA follows: TGCGCCAGCAGCCCCCGACAGTTTTCTAATGAAAAACTGTTTTTT. Translated: CASSPRQFSNEKLFF.